The clone carrying this T cell receptor beta chain was seen a few times. It was with a sample-barcoded 5' primer and a J-beta primer mix that a second PCR of about 6 to 12 cycles was run. TCRdb re-called the 5' RACE reads through MiXCR, storing one row per CDR3 protein. This table has over 450,000 distinct CDR3 sequences, approximately 25% appearing once. The sample comes from a study of blood T cells in healthy people across ages. This CDR3 contains 15 residues. V lost 3 bases to trimming and J lost 4 bases; unmatched junction nucleotides: 5. CDR1 and CDR2 from the germline V gene are SNHLY and FYNNEI. This sample was also put to use in a study of T cells of mothers and their children. According to that study: Mothers and children who were related shared slightly more overlap than unrelated pairs, but not significantly more.

The sequencing input was blood. This rearrangement joins TRBV2 to TRBJ2-2; 7 bases agree with TRBD2. This clonotype was sampled from a boy aged 5-17 years in good health. CDR3 amino acids: CASSDQRGGTGELFF. The CDR3 region has the DNA TGTGCCAGCAGTGACCAGCGGGGCGGCACCGGGGAGCTGTTTTTT.